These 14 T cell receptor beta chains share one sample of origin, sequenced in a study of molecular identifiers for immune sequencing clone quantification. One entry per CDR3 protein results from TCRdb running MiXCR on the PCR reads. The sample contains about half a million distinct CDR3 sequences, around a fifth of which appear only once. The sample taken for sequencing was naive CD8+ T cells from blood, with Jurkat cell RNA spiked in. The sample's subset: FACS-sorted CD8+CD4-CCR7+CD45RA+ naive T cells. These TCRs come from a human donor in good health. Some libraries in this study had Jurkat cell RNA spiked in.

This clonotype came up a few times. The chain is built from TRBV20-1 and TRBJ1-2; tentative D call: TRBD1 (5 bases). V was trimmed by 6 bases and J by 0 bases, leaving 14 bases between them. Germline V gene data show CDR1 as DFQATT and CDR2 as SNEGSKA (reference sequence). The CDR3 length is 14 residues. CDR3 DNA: TGCAGTGCGCCGGGACTCGGGGCTAACTATGGCTACACCTTC. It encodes CSAPGLGANYGYTF.

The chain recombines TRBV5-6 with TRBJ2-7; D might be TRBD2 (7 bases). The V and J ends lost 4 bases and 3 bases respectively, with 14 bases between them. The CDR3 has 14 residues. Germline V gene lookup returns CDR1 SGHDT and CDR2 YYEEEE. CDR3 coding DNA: TGTGCCAGCAGCCCACGGGGGGCCCTCTACGAGCAGTACTTC. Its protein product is CASSPRGALYEQYF. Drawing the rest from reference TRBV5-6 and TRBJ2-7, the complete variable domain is DAGVTQSPTHLIKTRGQQVTLRCSPKSGHDTVSWYQQALGQGPQFIFQYYEEEERQRGNFPDRFSGHQFPNYSSELNVNALLLGDSALYLCASSPRGALYEQYFGPGTRLTVT.

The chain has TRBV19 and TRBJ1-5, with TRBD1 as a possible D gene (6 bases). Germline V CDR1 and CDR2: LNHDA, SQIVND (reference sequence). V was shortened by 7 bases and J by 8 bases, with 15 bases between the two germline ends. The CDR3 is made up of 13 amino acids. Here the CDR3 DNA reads TGTGCCAGTAAAAGGGGGGGCGCGAAGCCCCAGCATTTT. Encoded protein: CASKRGGAKPQHF.

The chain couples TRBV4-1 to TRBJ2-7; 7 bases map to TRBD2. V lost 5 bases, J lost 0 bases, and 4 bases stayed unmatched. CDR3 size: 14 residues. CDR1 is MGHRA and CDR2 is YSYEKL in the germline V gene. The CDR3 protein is CASSSTSRSYEQYF. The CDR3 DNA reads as TGCGCCAGCAGCTCGACTAGCCGCTCCTACGAGCAGTACTTC.

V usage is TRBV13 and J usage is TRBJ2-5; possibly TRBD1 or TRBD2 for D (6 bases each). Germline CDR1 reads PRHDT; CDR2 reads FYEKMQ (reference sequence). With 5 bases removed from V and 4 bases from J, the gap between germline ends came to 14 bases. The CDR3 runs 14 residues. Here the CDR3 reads CASSPTGAVETQYF. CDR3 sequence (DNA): TGTGCCAGCAGCCCCACGGGGGCGGTAGAGACCCAGTACTTC.

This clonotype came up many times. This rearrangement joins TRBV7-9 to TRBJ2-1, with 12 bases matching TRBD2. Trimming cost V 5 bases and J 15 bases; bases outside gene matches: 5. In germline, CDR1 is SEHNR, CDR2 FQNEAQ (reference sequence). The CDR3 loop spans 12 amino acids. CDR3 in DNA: TGTGCCAGCAGCCCACGGGGACTAGCGGGGTTCTTC. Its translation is CASSPRGLAGFF.

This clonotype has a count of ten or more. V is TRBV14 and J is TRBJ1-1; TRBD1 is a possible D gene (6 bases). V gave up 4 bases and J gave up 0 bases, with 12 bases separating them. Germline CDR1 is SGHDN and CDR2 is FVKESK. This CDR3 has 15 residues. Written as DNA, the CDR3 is TGTGCCAGCAGCCCGAGGACAGCGATGAACACTGAAGCTTTCTTT. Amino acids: CASSPRTAMNTEAFF.

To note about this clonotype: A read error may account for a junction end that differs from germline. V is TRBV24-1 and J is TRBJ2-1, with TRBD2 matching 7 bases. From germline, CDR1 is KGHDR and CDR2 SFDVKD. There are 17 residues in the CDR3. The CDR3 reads CATSDFGPGGSCNEQFF. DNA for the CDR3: TGTGCCACCAGTGATTTCGGCCCGGGAGGCTCCTGCAATGAGCAGTTCTTC.

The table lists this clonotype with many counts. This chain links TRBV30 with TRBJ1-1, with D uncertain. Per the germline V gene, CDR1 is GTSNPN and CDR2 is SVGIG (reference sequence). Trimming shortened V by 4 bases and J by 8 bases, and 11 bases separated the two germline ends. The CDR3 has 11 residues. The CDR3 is CAWMGGLEAFF. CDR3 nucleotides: TGTGCCTGGATGGGAGGCCTGGAAGCTTTCTTT.

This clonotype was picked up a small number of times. The CDR3 sequence is CATSDYLGQEVSYEQYF. DNA of the CDR3: TGTGCCACCAGTGATTATCTGGGACAAGAAGTTTCCTACGAGCAGTACTTC. The chain couples TRBV24-1 to TRBJ2-7; D is possibly TRBD1 (6 bases). Germline CDR1 reads KGHDR; CDR2 reads SFDVKD. The CDR3 runs 17 residues. Between the trimmed V and J ends, which lost 2 bases and 1 base, there was a span of 17 bases.

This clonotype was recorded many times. This CDR3 reads CSVEEEWGYEQYF. The CDR3 region has the DNA TGCAGCGTTGAAGAGGAATGGGGCTACGAGCAGTACTTC. The chain carries TRBV29-1 and TRBJ2-7, with no clear D. This CDR3 is 13 amino acids long. Deletions cut 0 bases from V and 3 bases from J, with 9 bases between. Germline V gene sequence: CDR1 SQVTM, CDR2 ANQGSEA.

The CDR3 sequence is CASSPRGGGEKLFF. The CDR3 DNA follows: TGTGCCAGCAGCCCCCGGGGGGGGGGTGAAAAACTGTTTTTT. The chain couples TRBV11-2 to TRBJ1-4; possibly TRBD1 for D (5 bases). Per germline, CDR1 SGHAT and CDR2 FQNNGV. V was clipped by 5 bases and J by 7 bases, with 14 bases between them. This CDR3 region has 14 residues.

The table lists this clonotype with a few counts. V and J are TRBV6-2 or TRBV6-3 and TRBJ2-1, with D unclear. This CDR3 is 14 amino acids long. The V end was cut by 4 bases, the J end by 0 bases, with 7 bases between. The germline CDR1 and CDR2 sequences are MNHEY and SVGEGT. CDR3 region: CASSFSLSYNEQFF. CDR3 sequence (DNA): TGTGCCAGCAGTTTTAGCCTCTCCTACAATGAGCAGTTCTTC.

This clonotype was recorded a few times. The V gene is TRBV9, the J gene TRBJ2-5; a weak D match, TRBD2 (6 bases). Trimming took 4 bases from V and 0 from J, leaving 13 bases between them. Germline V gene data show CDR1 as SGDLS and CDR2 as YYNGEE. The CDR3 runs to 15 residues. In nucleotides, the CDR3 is TGTGCCAGCAGCCGTAACCGGGACTACCAAGAGACCCAGTACTTC. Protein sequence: CASSRNRDYQETQYF.